The clone carrying this T cell receptor (beta chain) was recorded a few times. Its matching antigen is unknown. CDR3 length equals 15 residues. Germline V CDR1 and CDR2: LNHDA, SQIVND (reference sequence). V shed 3 bases and J shed 4 bases, with 13 bases lying between them. Authors of the study amplified TCR beta CDR3 regions from RNA transcripts. HTBI primers were the set used in a first-round RT-PCR of the TCR CDR3. TCRdb re-called the multiplex PCR reads through MiXCR, storing one row per CDR3 protein. The table includes around 300,000 distinct CDR3 sequences, roughly 22% detected once. The sample is drawn from a study of T cells in Graves' hyperthyroidism and ophthalmopathy. Study findings and constraints: Ophthalmopathy and stable hyperthyroidism were told apart by a 13 V-J model.

Diagnostic assessment was based on clinical symptoms, serum thyroxine and TRAb, thyroid ultrasound and orbital computed tomography. Specimen: blood. The clonotype originates from a man aged 30 to 39 with Graves' ophthalmopathy. This sequence joins TRBV19 and TRBJ1-5, with TRBD1 as a possible D gene (6 bases). The CDR3 loop is CASSIQGQLNQPQHF. Written as DNA, the CDR3 is TGTGCCAGTAGTATCCAGGGGCAGCTAAATCAGCCCCAGCATTTT.